One sample yielded the 26 T cell receptor beta chains listed below, sequenced in a study of T cell responses to AZD1222 COVID-19 vaccine. Clones were sequenced by immunoSEQ multiplex PCR, and TCRdb holds only the in-frame ones, with some missing. This repertoire shows roughly 120,000 clones, 85% to 95% found once; its top ten account for 2.5% to 3%. Material: peripheral blood, obtained on day 0 of AZD1222 vaccination. These receptors all stem from an adult in good health.

The V gene is TRBV2, the J gene TRBJ2-7; possible D gene TRBD1, 6 bases. This CDR3 has 13 amino acids. Germline CDR1 reads SNHLY; CDR2 reads FYNNEI. Deletions cut 6 bases from V and 6 bases from J, with 15 bases between. CDR3: CASRDTGLGEQYF. DNA for the CDR3: TGTGCCAGCAGAGATACAGGGTTAGGCGAGCAGTACTTC. The variable domain in full, with the rest retrieved from reference TRBV2 and TRBJ2-7, is EPEVTQTPSHQVTQMGQEVILRCVPISNHLYFYWYRQILGQKVEFLVSFYNNEISEKSEIFDDQFSVERPDGSNFTLKIRSTKLEDSAMYFCASRDTGLGEQYFGPGTRLTVT.

The genes are TRBV11-2 and TRBJ2-3; TRBD2 might be the D (5 bases). The CDR3 is made up of 12 amino acids. The germline CDR1 and CDR2 sequences are SGHAT and FQNNGV. V lost 2 bases, J lost 6 bases, and 6 bases lay in between. The CDR3 DNA follows: TGTGCCAGCAGCTTATCGGGGGATACGCAGTATTTT. Translating gives CASSLSGDTQYF.

V is TRBV28 and J is TRBJ1-1; 11 bases fit TRBD1. The V and J ends lost 6 bases and 5 bases, in that order; junction bases with no gene match: 5. The germline V gene encodes CDR1 MDHEN and CDR2 SYDVKM. CDR3 length equals 14 residues. This CDR3 reads CASSRTGGFTEAFF. In DNA, the CDR3 is TGTGCCAGCAGCCGGACAGGGGGCTTTACTGAAGCTTTCTTT.

The chain recombines TRBV6-5 with TRBJ1-2, with D possibly being TRBD1 (6 bases). There are 16 residues in the CDR3. Germline CDR1 is MNHEY and CDR2 is SVGAGI. V was pared by 2 bases and J by 1 base, with 14 bases between. DNA for the CDR3: TGTGCCAGCAGTTACAGTAGATACAGGGTTAACTATGGCTACACCTTC. It codes for CASSYSRYRVNYGYTF.

The genes are TRBV12-3 or TRBV12-4 and TRBJ2-1; 7 nucleotides agree with TRBD2. V lost 6 bases, J lost 6 bases, and 5 bases stayed unmatched. The CDR3 consists of 13 residues. The CDR3 spells CASRPLAFNEQFF. CDR3 nucleotides: TGTGCCAGCAGACCACTAGCGTTCAATGAGCAGTTCTTC.

The chain combines TRBV25-1 with TRBJ1-2; D gene uncertain. Trimming left V 8 bases short and J 4 bases short, with 14 bases between. CDR1 is MGHDK and CDR2 is SYGVNS in the germline V gene. The CDR3 is 13 amino acids. CDR3 DNA sequence: TGTGCCAGCTGCCCCTCGGGGAGCTATGGCTACACCTTC. As protein: CASCPSGSYGYTF.

This rearrangement joins TRBV2 to TRBJ1-1, with D unclear. The germline gives CDR1 SNHLY, CDR2 FYNNEI. CDR3 length: 13 amino acids. Deletions cut 7 bases from V and 1 base from J, with 10 bases between. CDR3 DNA sequence: TGTGCCAGCACCCGGACGGAGAACACTGAAGCTTTCTTT. Translated: CASTRTENTEAFF. The entire variable domain, with the rest obtained from reference TRBV2 and TRBJ1-1, is as follows: EPEVTQTPSHQVTQMGQEVILRCVPISNHLYFYWYRQILGQKVEFLVSFYNNEISEKSEIFDDQFSVERPDGSNFTLKIRSTKLEDSAMYFCASTRTENTEAFFGQGTRLTVV.

V usage is TRBV7-3 and J usage is TRBJ2-4, with TRBD1 matching 7 bases. This CDR3 has 13 residues. The V segment lost 4 bases and the J segment 9 bases; nucleotides outside the gene matches: 6. Germline assignment: CDR1 SGHTA and CDR2 FQGTGA. CDR3 in amino acids: CASSSTGSGIQYF. In DNA form, the CDR3 reads TGTGCCAGCAGCTCGACAGGGTCGGGCATTCAGTACTTC.

This chain uses TRBV2 with TRBJ2-3; 11 positions agree with TRBD1. Per germline, CDR1 SNHLY and CDR2 FYNNEI. The V segment lost 8 bases and the J segment 3 bases; nucleotides outside the gene matches: 4. The CDR3 loop spans 14 amino acids. CDR3 sequence (DNA): TGTGCCAGCTTGGACAGGGGGCGTACAGATACGCAGTATTTT. This codes for CASLDRGRTDTQYF. Complete variable domain (other parts from reference TRBV2 and TRBJ2-3): EPEVTQTPSHQVTQMGQEVILRCVPISNHLYFYWYRQILGQKVEFLVSFYNNEISEKSEIFDDQFSVERPDGSNFTLKIRSTKLEDSAMYFCASLDRGRTDTQYFGPGTRLTVL.

The chain joins TRBV5-4 to TRBJ2-3, with D tentatively TRBD1 (5 bases). Looked up from germline, CDR1 is SGHNT and CDR2 is YYREEE (reference sequence). The V and J ends lost 1 base and 4 bases respectively, with 13 bases between them. The CDR3 totals 15 residues. As DNA, the CDR3 is TGTGCCAGCAGCTTGCCCAGGGTAACACCAGATACGCAGTATTTT. It translates to CASSLPRVTPDTQYF.

The V and J genes are TRBV13 and TRBJ1-1; D may be TRBD1 (5 bases). Per germline, CDR1 PRHDT and CDR2 FYEKMQ (reference sequence). The CDR3 is 14 amino acids. V lost 6 bases to trimming and J lost 1 base, with 12 bases between them. The CDR3 DNA reads as TGTGCCAGCAGTCATTTAGACAGGAACACTGAAGCTTTCTTT. This gives the protein CASSHLDRNTEAFF.

The gene calls are TRBV6-5 and TRBJ2-2; 7 bases agree with TRBD1. Per the germline V gene, CDR1 is MNHEY and CDR2 is SVGAGI. The trim removed 0 bases at V and 5 bases at J, leaving 3 bases unmatched. The length of the CDR3 is 15 residues. The CDR3: CASSYSTGYTGELFF. As DNA, the CDR3 is TGTGCCAGCAGTTACTCGACAGGGTATACCGGGGAGCTGTTTTTT.

The V gene is TRBV30, the J gene TRBJ1-6, with TRBD1 identical over 9 bases. CDR3 length: 16 amino acids. Germline lookup yields CDR1 GTSNPN and CDR2 SVGIG (reference sequence). V gave up 5 bases and J gave up 7 bases; unmatched junction bases: 12. This CDR3 reads CAWVPGGTGLNSPLHF. The CDR3 nucleotides read TGTGCCTGGGTCCCGGGAGGGACAGGGTTAAATTCACCCCTCCACTTT.

The V and J genes are TRBV6-1 and TRBJ1-1; 7 positions match TRBD1. Unmatched junction bases numbered 5, after V lost 2 bases and J lost 8 bases. The CDR3 covers 13 residues. In germline, CDR1 is MNHNS, CDR2 SASEGT. Here the CDR3 reads CASSESTGTEAFF. The CDR3 bases are TGTGCCAGCAGTGAATCGACAGGGACCGAAGCTTTCTTT.

The genes are TRBV4-1 and TRBJ2-7; 7 bases agree with TRBD2. Per germline, CDR1 MGHRA and CDR2 YSYEKL. Trimming cost V 0 bases and J 2 bases; bases outside gene matches: 10. This CDR3 spans 17 amino acids. The DNA of the CDR3 is TGCGCCAGCAGCCAAGATCGGGTTAGCGGGCCAACCTACGAGCAGTACTTC. Translating gives CASSQDRVSGPTYEQYF.

The rearrangement joins TRBV28 to TRBJ2-1; 10 bases map to TRBD2. Germline assignment: CDR1 MDHEN and CDR2 SYDVKM. The CDR3 extends over 15 amino acids. V shed 6 bases and J 4 bases; nucleotides not matched to a gene: 6. The CDR3 region is CASRRAGGGYNEQFF. CDR3 coding DNA: TGTGCCAGCAGACGAGCGGGAGGGGGGTACAATGAGCAGTTCTTC.

J is TRBJ2-5 and V is TRBV5-6; no definite D call. This CDR3 spans 16 amino acids. V lost 4 bases to trimming and J lost 2 bases, with 18 bases between them. Germline V gene data show CDR1 as SGHDT and CDR2 as YYEEEE. This chain's CDR3 is CASSAGRSFWQETQYF. DNA for the CDR3: TGTGCCAGCAGCGCAGGACGGAGTTTTTGGCAAGAGACCCAGTACTTC.

This clone was found once. This chain links TRBV14 with TRBJ1-2; D is possibly TRBD1 (5 bases). The V gene lost 4 bases and the J gene lost 2 bases, with 26 bases spanning the gap. This CDR3 contains 19 residues. Looked up from germline, CDR1 is SGHDN and CDR2 is FVKESK. The CDR3 bases are TGTGCCAGCAGCCCAAGCTCCATCTTTAGCAGGGATCCGAACTATGGCTACACCTTC. Amino acid sequence: CASSPSSIFSRDPNYGYTF.

This clone was found once. V usage is TRBV6-5 and J usage is TRBJ2-7; the match to TRBD2 covers 11 bases. After removal of 1 base from V and 2 bases from J, the junction contained 1 base not matched to a gene. The V gene's germline CDR1 is MNHEY and CDR2 SVGAGI. The CDR3 length is 15 residues. CDR3: CASSYLGLAAYEQYF. CDR3 in DNA: TGTGCCAGCAGTTACTTGGGACTAGCGGCCTACGAGCAGTACTTC.

The J gene is TRBJ2-7, the V gene TRBV29-1; D is perhaps TRBD2 (6 bases). The V and J ends lost 5 bases and 0 bases respectively, with 11 bases between them. Germline V gives CDR1 SQVTM, CDR2 ANQGSEA. The CDR3 totals 13 residues. The chain's CDR3 is CSVLRTTSYEQYF. The DNA for the CDR3 is TGCAGCGTTCTCCGGACTACCTCCTACGAGCAGTACTTC.

V gene TRBV29-1 combines with J gene TRBJ2-5; 7 nucleotides match TRBD2. Germline V gene data show CDR1 as SQVTM and CDR2 as ANQGSEA. V lost 6 bases to trimming and J lost 2 bases; unmatched junction nucleotides: 3. The CDR3 is 12 amino acids. The CDR3 loop reads CSVPGLQETQYF. The CDR3 DNA sequence: TGCAGCGTCCCGGGACTACAAGAGACCCAGTACTTC.

V gene TRBV27 combines with J gene TRBJ1-5, with TRBD1 as a possible D gene (6 bases). The CDR3 length is 14 residues. Germline V lookup: CDR1 MNHEY, CDR2 SMNVEV (reference sequence). V was shortened by 3 bases and J by 7 bases, with 13 bases between the two germline ends. This chain's CDR3 is CASSLWGLGQPQHF. The CDR3 DNA reads TGTGCCAGCAGTTTGTGGGGGCTTGGGCAGCCCCAGCATTTT.

This sequence joins TRBV25-1 and TRBJ1-1; 8 nucleotides line up with TRBD1. The ends lost 4 bases at V and 4 bases at J; junction bases unmatched: 2. Germline V lookup: CDR1 MGHDK, CDR2 SYGVNS. The CDR3 loop spans 13 amino acids. DNA for the CDR3: TGTGCCAGCAGTGTCGGACAGGGCACTGAAGCTTTCTTT. It specifies CASSVGQGTEAFF.

The CDR3 DNA is TGCGCCAGCAGCTCCAAGCGGGAGAAGAGAACAGATACGCAGTATTTT. This encodes CASSSKREKRTDTQYF. The rearrangement joins TRBV5-1 to TRBJ2-3; 8 bases are shared with TRBD2. The J segment lost 3 bases and the V segment lost 3 bases, leaving 9 bases of the junction unmatched. Germline V gene lookup returns CDR1 SGHRS and CDR2 YFSETQ. CDR3 length: 16 amino acids.

The CDR3 reads CASRGGGVAYGYTF. The CDR3 bases are TGTGCCAGCAGAGGGGGAGGGGTGGCCTATGGCTACACCTTC. V and J are TRBV28 and TRBJ1-2; the D gene is possibly TRBD1 (6 bases). From germline, CDR1 is MDHEN and CDR2 SYDVKM. The germline V and J ends were trimmed by 6 bases and 4 bases, with 15 bases remaining between them. This CDR3 region has 14 residues.

This rearrangement joins TRBV21-1 to TRBJ2-7; the table assigns TRBD2, which was not confirmed against the DNA. TRBV21-1 corresponds to a pseudogene. CDR3 length equals 12 residues. The CDR3 sequence: CARTGVTYEQYF. The CDR3 region has the DNA TGTGCCAGGACCGGGGTAACCTACGAGCAGTACTTC.